Shown below are 10 T cell receptor beta chains from a single sample sequenced in a study of regulatory T cells in long-lasting Graves disease. Arm-PCR of CDR3 regions and iRepertoire HTBI primers were used to build TCR beta libraries. From the multiplex PCR reads, TCRdb called clonotypes with MiXCR, one entry per CDR3 protein. The table has roughly 430,000 distinct CDR3 sequences, about 21% seen once; the top ten hold roughly an eighth. As to time point: persistent/refractory GD, antithyroid drugs over 5 years with positive TRAb. Preparation of the TCR library used RNA extracted from PBMCs. The starting material was peripheral blood mononuclear cells (PBMCs), obtained when the disease was refractory, from a patient treated with antithyroid drugs. These receptors came from a female donor with Graves disease.

Comment on this clonotype: A much bigger clone sits one base away, suggesting this may be a read error. V and J are TRBV20-1 and TRBJ1-1; 9 bases fit TRBD1. The CDR3 has 13 residues. V shed 1 base, J shed 6 bases, and the junction held 3 bases outside the gene matches. The germline V gene encodes CDR1 DFQATT and CDR2 SNEGSKA (reference sequence). CDR3 sequence reads: CSARGQGDAEAFF. CDR3 DNA sequence: TGCAGTGCTAGAGGACAGGGGGACGCTGAAGCTTTCTTT.

The chain links TRBV9 to TRBJ2-7; D is perhaps TRBD1 (5 bases). The CDR3 contains 14 residues. V shed 3 bases and J shed 4 bases, with 14 bases lying between them. Germline values: CDR1 SGDLS, CDR2 YYNGEE. For the CDR3, the DNA is TGTGCCAGCAGCGCCGCAGGGTTAGGATACGAGCAGTACTTC. Translated, it gives CASSAAGLGYEQYF.

This clonotype was counted ten times or more. This chain joins TRBV28 and TRBJ1-4; the match to TRBD1 covers 8 bases. Germline V gene sequence: CDR1 MDHEN, CDR2 SYDVKM. The CDR3 is 15 residues long. Trimming removed 4 bases from V and 8 bases from J; junction bases left unmatched: 9. The CDR3 reads CASSYDRGNGEKLFF. DNA of the CDR3: TGTGCCAGCAGTTATGACAGGGGCAATGGAGAAAAACTGTTTTTT.

This clonotype appeared a single time. The V and J genes are TRBV28 and TRBJ1-1; 8 bases are a match to TRBD1. The CDR3 length is 14 residues. Germline CDR1 reads MDHEN; CDR2 reads SYDVKM. V shed 5 bases, J shed 6 bases, and the junction held 8 bases outside the gene matches. The CDR3 nucleotides read TGTGCCAGCAGTCCCTACACAGGGGGGGCTGAAGCTTTCTTT. Its protein product is CASSPYTGGAEAFF.

V is TRBV15 and J is TRBJ2-7; 8 nucleotides agree with TRBD2. CDR3 size: 15 residues. Germline lookup yields CDR1 LNHNV and CDR2 YYDKDF (reference sequence). Trimming cost V 0 bases and J 2 bases; bases outside gene matches: 3. The CDR3 DNA reads TGTGCCACCAGCAGAGATCCGGGGGGGGCCTACGAGCAGTACTTC. It specifies CATSRDPGGAYEQYF.

The rearrangement uses TRBV6-1 and TRBJ2-3; no clear D. Germline V CDR1 and CDR2: MNHNS, SASEGT. This CDR3 spans 15 amino acids. The V end was cut by 1 base, the J end by 3 bases, with 11 bases between. CDR3 loop: CASSEEGFSTDTQYF. The CDR3 DNA is TGTGCCAGCAGTGAAGAAGGGTTTTCAACAGATACGCAGTATTTT.

This chain connects TRBV11-2 to TRBJ2-1, with 9 bases lining up with TRBD2. This CDR3 comprises 16 residues. Losses at the gene ends were 4 bases for V and 9 bases for J; bases not matched to a gene: 13. Germline assignment: CDR1 SGHAT and CDR2 FQNNGV. The CDR3 DNA follows: TGTGCCAGCAGCTCAGAGCGGGCGGTAGCGGGAGTTGAGCAGTTCTTC. It yields the protein CASSSERAVAGVEQFF.

This clonotype has only a few counts. The chain couples TRBV20-1 to TRBJ2-2, with 8 positions matching TRBD2. CDR1 is DFQATT and CDR2 is SNEGSKA in the germline V gene (reference sequence). Trimming at V came to 1 base and at J to 0 bases, leaving 13 bases not matched to a gene. This CDR3 comprises 19 residues. The CDR3 nucleotides are TGCAGTGCTAGAGGTGGCCTAGCGGGCCCTTACTCGAACACCGGGGAGCTGTTTTTT. Protein: CSARGGLAGPYSNTGELFF.

This clonotype has at least ten counts. The CDR3 DNA reads as TGTGCCAGCACTACCATGAGGGGGGCTAGCGGGAGGTTTATTTACGAGCAGTACTTC. Encoded protein: CASTTMRGASGRFIYEQYF. The chain combines TRBV28 with TRBJ2-5; 11 bases map to TRBD2. Gene TRBJ2-7 matches the end of the DNA better, so the J call may be wrong. Per the germline V gene, CDR1 is MDHEN and CDR2 is SYDVKM. CDR3 length equals 19 residues.

This clonotype was picked up many times. This chain links TRBV28 with TRBJ2-7; possible D gene TRBD2, 6 bases. The CDR3 extends over 13 amino acids. Germline V gene data show CDR1 as MDHEN and CDR2 as SYDVKM. V was clipped by 9 bases and J by 2 bases, with 14 bases between them. The CDR3 loop is CASHRDFAYEQYF. CDR3 nucleotide sequence: TGTGCCAGTCACCGGGACTTTGCCTACGAGCAGTACTTC.